This TCR beta chain was sequenced for a study of blood T cell repertoires in COVID-19. Overall study context: Sites across the United States, Italy and Spain contributed samples from acute and convalescent COVID-19. PBMCs, B-cell-depleted T cells, or T cells were the source of the cDNA or gDNA that made up the material.

In the authors' workflow: The authors estimated nucleated cell counts from reference gene primer amplification. This table comes from immunoSEQ multiplex PCR, and its TCRdb copy is limited to in-frame clones, with some not included. The V and J calls and clone size were taken over from that table, and D and trimming were inferred from the DNA. The sample records under 200,000 clones, just under 85% being singletons. Trimming pared 3 bases from V and 8 bases from J, leaving 20 bases between. CDR1 KGHDR and CDR2 SFDVKD come from the germline V gene. This CDR3 has 16 residues. The source of this sequence is a woman of 80 years or more with COVID-19, enrolled during active disease. Sequencing was carried out using peripheral blood. This chain uses TRBV24-1 with TRBJ2-3, with a possible D match to TRBD2 (6 bases). The CDR3 DNA sequence: TGTGCCACCAGTGATGCGGGACCGACCCAGGCAGTTACGCAGTATTTT. It translates to CATSDAGPTQAVTQYF.